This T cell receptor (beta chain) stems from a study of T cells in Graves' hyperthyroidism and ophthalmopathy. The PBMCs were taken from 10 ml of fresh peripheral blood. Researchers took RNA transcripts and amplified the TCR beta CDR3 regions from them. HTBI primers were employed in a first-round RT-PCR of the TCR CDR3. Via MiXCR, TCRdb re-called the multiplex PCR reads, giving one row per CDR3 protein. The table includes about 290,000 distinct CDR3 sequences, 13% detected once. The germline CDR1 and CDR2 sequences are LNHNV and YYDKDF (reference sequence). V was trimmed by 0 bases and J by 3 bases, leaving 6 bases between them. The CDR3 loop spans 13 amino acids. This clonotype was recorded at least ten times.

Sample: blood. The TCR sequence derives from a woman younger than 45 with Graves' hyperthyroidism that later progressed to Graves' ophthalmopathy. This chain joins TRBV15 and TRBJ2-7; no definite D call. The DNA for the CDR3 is TGTGCCACCAGCAGAGAAGTCCTCTACGAGCAGTACTTC. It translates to CATSREVLYEQYF.